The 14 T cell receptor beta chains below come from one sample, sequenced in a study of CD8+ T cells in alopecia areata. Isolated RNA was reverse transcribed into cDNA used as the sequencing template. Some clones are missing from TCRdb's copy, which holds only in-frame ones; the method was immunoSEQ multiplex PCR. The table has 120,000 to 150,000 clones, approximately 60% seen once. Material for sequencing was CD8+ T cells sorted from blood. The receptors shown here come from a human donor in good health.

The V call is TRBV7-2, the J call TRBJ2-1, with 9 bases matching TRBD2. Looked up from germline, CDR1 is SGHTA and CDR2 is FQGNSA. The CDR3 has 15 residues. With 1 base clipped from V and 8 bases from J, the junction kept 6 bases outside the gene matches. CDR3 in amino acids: CASSLVSGSADEQFF. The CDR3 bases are TGTGCCAGCAGCTTAGTTAGCGGGAGTGCGGATGAGCAGTTCTTC.

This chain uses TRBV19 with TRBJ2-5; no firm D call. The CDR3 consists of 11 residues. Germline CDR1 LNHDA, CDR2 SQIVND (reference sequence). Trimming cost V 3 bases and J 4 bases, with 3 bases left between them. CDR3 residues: CASSMGETQYF. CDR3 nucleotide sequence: TGTGCCAGTAGTATGGGAGAGACCCAGTACTTC.

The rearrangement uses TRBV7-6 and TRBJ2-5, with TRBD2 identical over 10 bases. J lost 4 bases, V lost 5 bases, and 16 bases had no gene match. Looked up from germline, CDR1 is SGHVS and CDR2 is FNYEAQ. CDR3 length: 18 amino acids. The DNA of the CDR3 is TGTGCCAGCAGCGCGTCTAGCGGGAGCCTCCTCCAGGGAGAGACCCAGTACTTC. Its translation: CASSASSGSLLQGETQYF.

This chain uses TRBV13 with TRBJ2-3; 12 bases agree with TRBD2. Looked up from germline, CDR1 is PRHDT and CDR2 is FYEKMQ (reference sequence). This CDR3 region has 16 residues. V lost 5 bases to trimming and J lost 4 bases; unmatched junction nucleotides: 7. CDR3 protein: CASSMTSGSLADTQYF. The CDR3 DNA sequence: TGTGCCAGCAGCATGACTAGCGGGAGTCTCGCAGATACGCAGTATTTT.

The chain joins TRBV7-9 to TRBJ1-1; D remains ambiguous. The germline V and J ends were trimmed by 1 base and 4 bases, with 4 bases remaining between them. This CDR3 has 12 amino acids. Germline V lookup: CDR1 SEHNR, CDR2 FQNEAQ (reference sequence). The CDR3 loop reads CASSLGFTEAFF. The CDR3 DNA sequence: TGTGCCAGCAGCTTAGGTTTCACTGAAGCTTTCTTT.

CDR3 DNA sequence: TGCAGCGTTTCTTGGGATGAGCAGTTCTTC. Translation: CSVSWDEQFF. The chain couples TRBV29-1 to TRBJ2-1; no clear D gene. Trimming removed 5 bases from V and 8 bases from J, with 7 bases in between. CDR1 SQVTM and CDR2 ANQGSEA come from the germline V gene. The CDR3 consists of 10 residues.

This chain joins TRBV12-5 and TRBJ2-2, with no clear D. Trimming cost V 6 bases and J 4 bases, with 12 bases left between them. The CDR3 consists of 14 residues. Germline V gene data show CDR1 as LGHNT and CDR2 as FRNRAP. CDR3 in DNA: TGTGCTAGTGGGCATGGCGCTGCCACCGGGGAGCTGTTTTTT. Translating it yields CASGHGAATGELFF.

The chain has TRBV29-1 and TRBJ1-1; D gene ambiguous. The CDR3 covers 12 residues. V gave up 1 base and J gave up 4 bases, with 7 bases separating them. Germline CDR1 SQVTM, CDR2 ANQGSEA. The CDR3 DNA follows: TGCAGCGTTGAAGCGGGGTCCACTGAAGCTTTCTTT. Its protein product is CSVEAGSTEAFF.

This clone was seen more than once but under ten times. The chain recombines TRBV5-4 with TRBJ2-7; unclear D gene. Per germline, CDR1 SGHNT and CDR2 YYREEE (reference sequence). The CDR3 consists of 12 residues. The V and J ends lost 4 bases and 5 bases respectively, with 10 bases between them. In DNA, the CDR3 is TGTGCCAGCAGCGGAGCTGAGAACGAGCAGTACTTC. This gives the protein CASSGAENEQYF.

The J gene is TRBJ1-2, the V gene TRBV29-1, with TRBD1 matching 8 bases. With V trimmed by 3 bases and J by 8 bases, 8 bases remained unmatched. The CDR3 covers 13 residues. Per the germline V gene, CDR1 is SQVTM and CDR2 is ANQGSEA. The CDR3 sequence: CSVDRGTGEGYTF. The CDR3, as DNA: TGCAGCGTTGATCGCGGGACAGGTGAAGGCTACACCTTC.

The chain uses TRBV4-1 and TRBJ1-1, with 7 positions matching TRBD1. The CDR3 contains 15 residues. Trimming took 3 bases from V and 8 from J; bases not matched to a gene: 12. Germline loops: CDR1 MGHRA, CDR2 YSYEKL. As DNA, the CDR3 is TGCGCCAGCAGCCACGACGTTTACAGGGGATTAGAAGCTTTCTTT. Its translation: CASSHDVYRGLEAFF.

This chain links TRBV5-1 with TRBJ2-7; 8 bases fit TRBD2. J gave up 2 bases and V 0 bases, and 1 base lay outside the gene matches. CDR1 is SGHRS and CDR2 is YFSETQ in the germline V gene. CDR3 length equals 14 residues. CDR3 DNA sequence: TGCGCCAGCAGCTTGGTAGCGGGAACCTACGAGCAGTACTTC. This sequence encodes CASSLVAGTYEQYF.

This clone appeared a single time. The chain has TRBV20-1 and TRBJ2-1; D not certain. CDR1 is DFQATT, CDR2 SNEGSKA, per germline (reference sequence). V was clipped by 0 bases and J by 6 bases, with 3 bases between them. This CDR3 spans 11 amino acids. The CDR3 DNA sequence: TGCAGTGCTAGAGATATCAATGAGCAGTTCTTC. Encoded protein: CSARDINEQFF.

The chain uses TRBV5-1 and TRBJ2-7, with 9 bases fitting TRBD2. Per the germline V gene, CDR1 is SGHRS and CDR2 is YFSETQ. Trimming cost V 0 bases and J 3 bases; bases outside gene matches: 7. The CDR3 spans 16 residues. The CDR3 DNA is TGCGCCAGCAGCTTGGATGGACTAGCGCCTAACTACGAGCAGTACTTC. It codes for CASSLDGLAPNYEQYF.